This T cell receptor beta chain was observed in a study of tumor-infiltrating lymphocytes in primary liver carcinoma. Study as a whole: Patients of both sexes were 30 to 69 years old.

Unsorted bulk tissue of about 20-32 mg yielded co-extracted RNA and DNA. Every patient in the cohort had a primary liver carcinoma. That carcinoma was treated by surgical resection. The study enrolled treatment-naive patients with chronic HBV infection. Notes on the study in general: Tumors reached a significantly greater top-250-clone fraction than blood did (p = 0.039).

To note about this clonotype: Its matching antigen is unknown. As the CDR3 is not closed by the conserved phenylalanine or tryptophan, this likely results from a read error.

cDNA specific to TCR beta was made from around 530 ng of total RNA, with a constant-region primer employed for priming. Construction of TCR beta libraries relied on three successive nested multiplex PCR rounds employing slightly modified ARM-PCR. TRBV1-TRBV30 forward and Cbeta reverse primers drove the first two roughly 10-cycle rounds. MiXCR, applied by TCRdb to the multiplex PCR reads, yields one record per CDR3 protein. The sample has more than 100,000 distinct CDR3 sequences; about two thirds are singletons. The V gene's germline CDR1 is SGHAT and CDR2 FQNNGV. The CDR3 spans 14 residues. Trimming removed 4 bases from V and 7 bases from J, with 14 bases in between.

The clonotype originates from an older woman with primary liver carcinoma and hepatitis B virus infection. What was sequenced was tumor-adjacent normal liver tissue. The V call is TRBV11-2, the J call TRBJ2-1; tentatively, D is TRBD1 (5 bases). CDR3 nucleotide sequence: TGTGCCAGCAGCTCAGGGAAGGGGCTTAATGAGCAGTTCTTA. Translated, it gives CASSSGKGLNEQFL.